This T cell receptor (beta chain) was sequenced for a study of cytomegalovirus exposure and HLA in healthy donors. Study context: Samples from HLA-typed donors yielded approximately 88 million unique TCRs in an early data release.

A remark on this clone: Its specificity is not known.

With 60 Vbeta and 13 Jbeta primers, the PCR was carried out. Some clones are missing from TCRdb's copy, which holds only in-frame ones; the method was immunoSEQ multiplex PCR. The profile covers approximately 170,000 clones, with around 81% appearing a single time and under 2% taken by the ten largest. Study results and limitations: CMV serostatus was the only immune exposure information that was available. The authors listed 164 TCR beta chains as cytomegalovirus-associated. Several of the most significant clusters appeared, in a later analysis, to be linked to common viral pathogens.

CDR1 ENHRY and CDR2 SYGVKD come from the germline V gene. The ends were cut back, 4 bases at V and 6 bases at J, with 12 bases in the middle. CDR3 length: 13 residues. The sequence came from a man aged 40-49 years in good health and CMV-seronegative. Sequenced input: PBMCs. The chain couples TRBV10-3 to TRBJ1-2; unclear D gene. CDR3 region: CAISGLGEDGYTF. CDR3 bases: TGTGCCATCAGTGGGTTGGGTGAGGATGGCTACACCTTC.